The rows below give T cell receptor beta chains drawn from one sample of a study of T cells in Graves' hyperthyroidism and ophthalmopathy. TCRdb analysed the multiplex PCR reads with MiXCR anew, one entry per CDR3 protein. The sample consists of about 500,000 distinct CDR3 sequences, about 15% of them appearing once. The sequencing input was blood. These receptors came from a woman aged 30 to 39 with Graves' ophthalmopathy. CDR3s include the opening cysteine and the closing phenylalanine or tryptophan. A D gene is named only where the DNA matches it firmly. Only part of the rows carry a size: once, few, many, or a class if the clone is expanded.

D gene,V gene,J gene,clone size,CDR3 DNA,CDR3 protein
NA,TRBV5-5,TRBJ1-6,NA,TGTGCCAGCAGCTTGGAAGGGCAGCCACCCCTCCACTTT,CASSLEGQPPLHF
NA,TRBV5-1,TRBJ2-5,NA,TGCGCCAGCAGCTTGGCCGTGCTGCAAGAGACCCAGTACTTC,CASSLAVLQETQYF
NA,TRBV5-8,TRBJ2-7,NA,TGTGCCAGCAGCCCGACAATCAGCTCCTACGAGCAGTACTTC,CASSPTISSYEQYF
NA,TRBV6-1,TRBJ2-1,many,TGTGCCAGCAGTGAAGTAGCGATCGGTGAGCAGTTCTTC,CASSEVAIGEQFF
TRBD1,TRBV5-1,TRBJ2-3,many,TGCGCCAGCAGCTTCTGGACAGGGGGCGATAACACAGATACGCAGTATTTT,CASSFWTGGDNTDTQYF
TRBD2,TRBV12-3/TRBV12-4,TRBJ2-1,many,TGTGCCAGCAGAGGTTTCGGGACTACCAATGAGCAGTTCTTC,CASRGFGTTNEQFF
TRBD1,TRBV6-1,TRBJ2-3,NA,TGTGCCAGCAGTCCCGGGGACAGACTTACCCCAGATACGCAGTATTTT,CASSPGDRLTPDTQYF
NA,TRBV24-1,TRBJ2-1,many,TGTGCCACCAGTGATCCCCAGGGGACGACATACAATGAGCAGTTCTTC,CATSDPQGTTYNEQFF
TRBD2,TRBV18,TRBJ2-3,many,TGTGCCAGCTCACCTCGGGAGGGCACAGATACGCAGTATTTT,CASSPREGTDTQYF
TRBD1,TRBV25-1,TRBJ2-1,few,TGTGCCAGCAGTGAGCCCCGGACAGGGGGGGACAATGAGCAGTTCTTC,CASSEPRTGGDNEQFF
TRBD1,TRBV19,TRBJ2-6,NA,TGTGCCAGTAGTATTCTCCCCGGGACAGGGTCTACTGGGGCCAACGTCCTGACTTTC,CASSILPGTGSTGANVLTF
NA,TRBV19,TRBJ2-1,few,TGTGCCAGTAGTTCCCTTTTTGGGGGCGCCTACAATGAGCAGTTCTTC,CASSSLFGGAYNEQFF
NA,TRBV12-3/TRBV12-4,TRBJ2-1,many,TGTGCCAGCAGTTTGGGTGGTGGGTCCCCTGAGCAGTTCTTC,CASSLGGGSPEQFF
NA,TRBV28,TRBJ1-6,many,TGTGCCAGCAACCCGGGGTCCGGAAATTCACCCCTCCACTTT,CASNPGSGNSPLHF
NA,TRBV3-1,TRBJ1-5,many,TGTGCCAGCAGCCAAGACATGGGGAGGAATCAGCCCCAGCATTTT,CASSQDMGRNQPQHF
NA,TRBV30,TRBJ2-7,many,TGTGCCTGGGGGAAAGTGTCCTACGAGCAGTACTTC,CAWGKVSYEQYF
TRBD1,TRBV4-1,TRBJ1-1,NA,TGCGCCAGCGGCCCCCGAATGGACAGGGTTACTGAAGCTTTCTTT,CASGPRMDRVTEAFF
NA,TRBV7-2,TRBJ2-7,NA,TGTGCCAGCAGCTGGTCCGGGAGCAGGGAGCGGTACTTC,CASSWSGSRERYF
NA,TRBV5-1,TRBJ2-1,NA,TGCGCCAGCAGCTTGGTAGCGGTCTCCTACAATGAGCAGTTCTTC,CASSLVAVSYNEQFF
NA,TRBV2,TRBJ2-7,many,TGTGCCACATCCGGTGGGAGCGACGAGCAGTACTTC,CATSGGSDEQYF
TRBD2,TRBV24-1,TRBJ2-1,many,TGTGCCACCAGTGATCCCGGTTTCGGATCCTTGCGGGAGACCTACAATGAGCAGTTCTTC,CATSDPGFGSLRETYNEQFF
NA,TRBV5-6,TRBJ2-5,NA,TGTGCCAGCAGCTTCCCTCCCCCAGGGGGGGATGAGACCCAGTACTTC,CASSFPPPGGDETQYF
TRBD1,TRBV7-2,TRBJ2-1,NA,TGTGCCAGCAGCCCATGGACAGGGGGCGGGGGTGAGCAGTTCTTC,CASSPWTGGGGEQFF
TRBD2,TRBV11-1,TRBJ2-3,many,TGTGCCAGCAGCTTAGCCCGGACTAGCGGGAGGCGGACAGATACGCAGTATTTT,CASSLARTSGRRTDTQYF
NA,TRBV20-1,TRBJ1-1,NA,TGCAGGACGGGGAACACTGAAGCTTTCTTT,CRTGNTEAFF
TRBD2,TRBV7-2,TRBJ2-5,NA,TGTGCCAGCAGCCTAGCGGGAGACGAGACCCAGTACTTC,CASSLAGDETQYF
TRBD1,TRBV5-1,TRBJ1-2,NA,TGCGCCAGCAGCTTGGCCCCGGGGACAGACTATGGCTACACCTTC,CASSLAPGTDYGYTF
TRBD2,TRBV10-3,TRBJ2-7,NA,TGTGCCATCAGTGAGTCGACTAGCCAGATAGAGCAGTACTTC,CAISESTSQIEQYF
NA,TRBV12-3/TRBV12-4,TRBJ1-1,many,TGTGCCAGCAGTGTGACACGTGGGAGCACTGAAGCTTTCTTT,CASSVTRGSTEAFF
TRBD1,TRBV6-1,TRBJ1-1,many,TGTGCCAGCAGCTCCAACCGACAGGGCGGGACTAACACTGAAGCTTTCTTT,CASSSNRQGGTNTEAFF
TRBD1,TRBV6-1,TRBJ2-1,NA,TGTGCCAGCAGCAGGGACAGCCAAGAGACCCAGTTCTTC,CASSRDSQETQFF
TRBD2,TRBV30,TRBJ2-1,many,TGTGCCTGGAGGGGGAGGCTAGCGGGGGGACGGGGGCAGTTCTTC,CAWRGRLAGGRGQFF
NA,TRBV20-1,TRBJ2-5,NA,TGCAGTGCTAGAGTAGAGGGGTTCCGAGAGACCCAGTACTTC,CSARVEGFRETQYF
TRBD2,TRBV27,TRBJ2-3,NA,TGTGCCAGCTCGGGACTAGCGGGAGAGGCAGATACGCAGTATTTT,CASSGLAGEADTQYF
NA,TRBV19,TRBJ2-7,once,TGTGCCAGTTCTAACAGGGGACTCTCCTACGAGCAGTACTTC,CASSNRGLSYEQYF
NA,TRBV20-1,TRBJ2-3,many,TGCAGTGCTAACCGAAACGCCGGCACAGATACGCAGTATTTT,CSANRNAGTDTQYF
NA,TRBV18,TRBJ2-7,many,TGTGCCAGCTCACCTTCCAGGGTCTACGAGCAGTACTTC,CASSPSRVYEQYF
NA,TRBV6-2/TRBV6-3,TRBJ2-1,few,TGTGCCAGCAGTTACACCCGGGGGTTAAATGAGCAGTTCTTC,CASSYTRGLNEQFF
NA,TRBV5-6,TRBJ2-7,NA,TGTGCCAGCAGCTTGGCGTATAGACCAGAGCAGTACTTC,CASSLAYRPEQYF
TRBD2,TRBV20-1,TRBJ2-3,many,TGCAGTGCGGATATAGCGGGAGATGTCCCAGATACGCAGTATTTT,CSADIAGDVPDTQYF
NA,TRBV29-1,TRBJ2-5,many,TGCAGCGTTGAAGGTACCGAGACGACGGCGGGGACCCAGTACTTC,CSVEGTETTAGTQYF
NA,TRBV9,TRBJ2-7,few,TGTGCCAGCAGCGTAGAGAAGGGCCGGGGCGAGCAGTACTTC,CASSVEKGRGEQYF
TRBD2,TRBV7-2,TRBJ2-7,NA,TGTGCCAGCAGCTCGCCCCAGCGGGGGGACCACGAGCAGTACTTC,CASSSPQRGDHEQYF
NA,TRBV3-1,TRBJ2-7,many,TGTGCCAGCAGCCAAGATAGCCTAGCCTACGAGCAGTACTTC,CASSQDSLAYEQYF
NA,TRBV12-3/TRBV12-4,TRBJ2-5,NA,TGTGCCAGCAGCCGAGGAGTGCGGGAGACCCAGTACTTC,CASSRGVRETQYF
NA,TRBV28,TRBJ2-3,many,TGTGCCAGCAGTTCTCGGGACGTGACAGATACGCAGTATTTT,CASSSRDVTDTQYF
NA,TRBV20-1,TRBJ2-5,many,TGCAGGCCTCGTCCTAGCCAAGAGACCCAGTACTTC,CRPRPSQETQYF
NA,TRBV3-2,TRBJ2-2,NA,TGTGCCAGCAGCCAAGTTGGCAGGAGGGCCGGGGAGCTGTTTTTT,CASSQVGRRAGELFF
NA,TRBV3-1,TRBJ2-3,many,TGTGCCAGCAGCCAAGCCAAAACAGATACGCAGTATTTT,CASSQAKTDTQYF
TRBD1,TRBV11-1,TRBJ1-2,NA,TGTGCCAGCAGCTCCCTCGCAGGGGGCTCTGGCTACACCTTC,CASSSLAGGSGYTF
TRBD2,TRBV28,TRBJ2-7,many,TGTGCCAGCAGTTTCTACCACCTTGGAGCGGGAGGCCTCGAGCAGTACTTC,CASSFYHLGAGGLEQYF
TRBD1,TRBV6-1,TRBJ2-1,many,TGTGCCAGCAGTTCGCCCGGGACAGGTGCCTACAATGAGCAGTTCTTC,CASSSPGTGAYNEQFF
TRBD2,TRBV27,TRBJ2-7,few,TGTGCCAGCAGTTGGGGGGAGGGAGCCTACGAGCAGTACTTC,CASSWGEGAYEQYF
TRBD2,TRBV10-3,TRBJ2-3,NA,TGTGCCATCAACGGGAGGGCCGACACAGATACGCAGTATTTT,CAINGRADTDTQYF
TRBD1,TRBV6-6,TRBJ2-7,few,TGTGCCAGCAGCCGGGACAGGAACTCCTACGAGCAGTACTTC,CASSRDRNSYEQYF